This TCR beta chain was recovered during a study of cytotoxic CD8 clonotypes in ibrutinib-treated CLL. Per germline, CDR1 SGHRS and CDR2 YFSETQ. Trimming cost V 0 bases and J 0 bases, with 3 bases left between them. The CDR3 runs 13 residues. As regards this clone: Other DNA sequences within the sample encode an identical CDR3.

The repertoire was sequenced with immunoSEQ multiplex PCR; TCRdb's copy has only in-frame clones and lacks some. The sample lists under 200,000 clones; approximately 84% were seen once. The sequencing here drew on PBMCs, taken after 24 months of ibrutinib treatment. The receptor was derived from a human donor with chronic lymphocytic leukemia. V usage is TRBV5-1 and J usage is TRBJ1-1; D not certain. The CDR3 bases are TGCGCCAGCAGCTTGGGGGTGAACACTGAAGCTTTCTTT. It is translated as CASSLGVNTEAFF.